The 15 T cell receptor beta chains reported below all come from one sample, sequenced in a study of preoperative IRX-2 immunotherapy in early breast cancer. Clones were read by immunoSEQ multiplex PCR, and TCRdb kept only the in-frame ones, dropping some. The data show approximately 34,000 clones, with 90% to 95% seen just once and around 6.6% held by the top ten. Indicated treatment: preoperative locoregional IRX-2 cytokine immunotherapy. The material was obtained from a patient treated with IRX-2 immunotherapy. The receptor source for this set is a human donor with breast cancer.

The J gene is TRBJ1-5, the V gene TRBV2; D unresolved. Trimming stripped 2 bases from V and 0 bases from J, with 11 bases between. CDR1 and CDR2 (germline): SNHLY, FYNNEI. The CDR3 consists of 16 residues. The CDR3 reads CASSEFGRDSNQPQHF. CDR3 nucleotides: TGTGCCAGCAGTGAATTTGGCAGAGATAGCAATCAGCCCCAGCATTTT.

The J gene is TRBJ1-6, the V gene TRBV9; 7 nucleotides align to TRBD1. The trim removed 0 bases at V and 16 bases at J, leaving 10 bases unmatched. The CDR3 is made up of 14 amino acids. Per the germline V gene, CDR1 is SGDLS and CDR2 is YYNGEE. The chain's CDR3 is CASSVDDRVASLHF. In DNA form, the CDR3 reads TGTGCCAGCAGCGTAGACGACAGGGTGGCATCTCTCCACTTT. The variable domain in full, with the rest retrieved from reference TRBV9 and TRBJ1-6, is DSGVTQTPKHLITATGQRVTLRCSPRSGDLSVYWYQQSLDQGLQFLIQYYNGEERAKGNILERFSAQQFPDLHSELNLSSLELGDSALYFCASSVDDRVASLHFGNGTRLTVT.

The rearrangement links TRBV28 to TRBJ2-3; D may match TRBD1 or TRBD2 (6 bases each). The CDR3 totals 17 residues. Trimming left V 6 bases short and J 0 bases short, with 19 bases between. Germline V gives CDR1 MDHEN, CDR2 SYDVKM. Here the CDR3 DNA reads TGTGCCAGCAGCCGCCCGGGGGCGCGGCAAAGCACAGATACGCAGTATTTT. The encoded protein is CASSRPGARQSTDTQYF.

The chain is built from TRBV19 and TRBJ2-1; the match to TRBD2 covers 16 bases. CDR3 length: 16 residues. Looked up from germline, CDR1 is LNHDA and CDR2 is SQIVND (reference sequence). V lost 3 bases and J lost 10; bases outside the gene matches: 6. Here the CDR3 reads CASSITGTSGREEQFF. CDR3 nucleotides: TGTGCCAGTAGTATTACCGGGACTAGCGGGAGGGAGGAGCAGTTCTTC.

V usage is TRBV18 and J usage is TRBJ1-2; 7 bases align to TRBD1. The germline CDR1 and CDR2 sequences are KGHSH and LQKENI. This CDR3 has 15 amino acids. The ends lost 3 bases at V and 8 bases at J; junction bases unmatched: 12. DNA for the CDR3: TGTGCCAGCTCACCCGGATTGACAGGGAGTGAGGGCTACACCTTC. Translation: CASSPGLTGSEGYTF.

The genes are TRBV2 and TRBJ2-1; 7 bases map to TRBD2. J gave up 5 bases and V 7 bases, and 14 bases lay outside the gene matches. Germline V gives CDR1 SNHLY, CDR2 FYNNEI. The CDR3 consists of 16 residues. CDR3 region: CASTGLVPPYNNEQFF. The CDR3 DNA reads TGTGCCAGCACCGGACTAGTTCCCCCTTATAACAATGAGCAGTTCTTC.

The V call is TRBV29-1, the J call TRBJ2-2; possibly TRBD2 for D (7 bases). The CDR3 has 16 amino acids. The V end lost 3 bases, the J end lost 2 bases, and 16 bases lay between the germline ends. CDR1 and CDR2 (germline): SQVTM, ANQGSEA. CDR3 region: CSVEGGPLSNTGELFF. CDR3 bases: TGCAGCGTTGAGGGGGGGCCCCTATCAAACACCGGGGAGCTGTTTTTT.

The CDR3 here is CASSQGQGINYGYTF. The DNA for the CDR3 is TGTGCCAGCAGCCAAGGGCAGGGGATAAACTATGGCTACACCTTC. This rearrangement joins TRBV4-2 to TRBJ1-2, with D perhaps matching TRBD1 (6 bases). The V and J ends lost 1 base and 2 bases respectively, with 11 bases between them. Germline loops: CDR1 LGHNA, CDR2 YNFKEQ. There are 15 residues in the CDR3.

J is TRBJ2-1 and V is TRBV6-5; D unclear. Germline V gene sequence: CDR1 MNHEY, CDR2 SVGAGI. The CDR3 is made up of 14 amino acids. Trimming shortened V by 5 bases and J by 9 bases, and 17 bases separated the two germline ends. In DNA form, the CDR3 reads TGTGCCAGCAGTAGAACGCTAGGCGGCAGTGAGCAGTTCTTC. It yields the protein CASSRTLGGSEQFF.

This clone turned up a few times. The rearrangement joins TRBV6-6 to TRBJ1-6; 7 nucleotides agree with TRBD1. The V gene end was trimmed by 7 bases and the J gene end by 9 bases; junction bases not matched to a gene: 12. The CDR3 spans 15 residues. The germline V gene has CDR1 MNHNY and CDR2 SVGAGI (reference sequence). The chain's CDR3 is CASTPRGGGSSPLHF. CDR3 sequence (DNA): TGTGCCAGCACCCCAAGGGGAGGGGGCAGTTCACCCCTCCACTTT.

This chain connects TRBV21-1 to TRBJ1-3; the D call TRBD1 from the table was never checked on the DNA. TRBV21-1 is reported as a pseudogene. The CDR3 is made up of 16 amino acids. DNA of the CDR3: TGTGCCAGCAGCAGACGGACAGGGTGGTCTGGAAACACCATATATTTT. It codes for CASSRRTGWSGNTIYF.

The chain carries TRBV5-4 and TRBJ2-7; TRBD2 might be the D (6 bases). The CDR3 sequence is 15 residues long. Trimming cost V 2 bases and J 2 bases, with 14 bases left between them. Germline V gene lookup returns CDR1 SGHNT and CDR2 YYREEE (reference sequence). The CDR3 here is CASSFVPTGAYEQYF. The CDR3 DNA is TGTGCCAGCAGCTTCGTTCCGACGGGGGCCTACGAGCAGTACTTC.

The chain recombines TRBV20-1 with TRBJ1-3; unclear D gene. Trimming removed 7 bases from V and 1 base from J, with 5 bases in between. CDR3 size: 11 residues. Germline lookup yields CDR1 DFQATT and CDR2 SNEGSKA (reference sequence). The CDR3 reads CSGTSGNTIYF. Written as DNA, the CDR3 is TGCAGTGGGACGTCTGGAAACACCATATATTTT.

The V and J genes are TRBV6-5 and TRBJ1-2; D is possibly TRBD1 (6 bases). Trimming removed 0 bases from V and 8 bases from J, with 19 bases in between. Germline-derived CDR1 and CDR2 are MNHEY and SVGAGI. The CDR3 contains 16 residues. The CDR3 sequence is CASSYSSKGTKGGYTF. CDR3 DNA: TGTGCCAGCAGTTACTCGAGTAAAGGGACAAAGGGAGGCTACACCTTC.

The V call is TRBV7-6, the J call TRBJ1-1; possible D gene TRBD1, 6 bases. With 5 bases removed from V and 6 bases from J, the gap between germline ends came to 16 bases. The CDR3 is made up of 14 amino acids. CDR1 SGHVS and CDR2 FNYEAQ come from the germline V gene. CDR3 sequence: CASSPRTGSPEAFF. The CDR3 nucleotides read TGTGCCAGCAGCCCCCGAACAGGGTCACCTGAAGCTTTCTTT.